This T cell receptor (beta chain) was identified during a study of cytomegalovirus exposure and HLA in healthy donors. PCR amplification relied on 60 Vbeta primers (plus 13 Jbeta primers). The protocol was immunoSEQ multiplex PCR, while the TCRdb copy is restricted to in-frame clones and leaves out a portion. The sample lists 150,000 to 200,000 clones, around four fifths occurring once. This CDR3 has 13 residues. Trimming left V 5 bases short and J 6 bases short, with 13 bases between. Germline V gives CDR1 SEHNR, CDR2 FQNEAQ (reference sequence). The sequenced material came from PBMCs. The chain has TRBV7-9 and TRBJ1-1, with a possible D match to TRBD1 (5 bases). The clonotype comes from a male donor in good health and CMV-seropositive. The CDR3 DNA is TGTGCCAGCAGCCCCCGGGGGGTTGCTGAAGCTTTCTTT. It encodes CASSPRGVAEAFF.